This T cell receptor (beta chain) appears in the sequencing data of a study of cytomegalovirus exposure and HLA in healthy donors. Germline lookup yields CDR1 SEHNR and CDR2 FQNEAQ (reference sequence). Trimming took 5 bases from V and 2 from J; bases not matched to a gene: 1. The CDR3 sequence is 14 residues long. Amplification used 60 Vbeta primers and 13 Jbeta primers. TCRdb's copy holds only in-frame clones and misses some; the assay was immunoSEQ multiplex PCR. This repertoire includes approximately 77,000 clones. V is TRBV7-9 and J is TRBJ1-4, with 8 nucleotides matching TRBD1. The TCR was taken from a man under 40 in good health and CMV-seronegative. The material sequenced was PBMCs. The CDR3 loop is CASSRTGTNEKLFF. CDR3 sequence (DNA): TGTGCCAGCAGCCGGACAGGGACTAATGAAAAACTGTTTTTT.